The following is a T cell receptor (beta chain) sequence with its context. Generated by immunoSEQ multiplex PCR, the TCRdb table keeps only in-frame clones and is missing some. This repertoire shows 350,000 or so clones, about 86% found once; its top ten account for 2.5% to 3%. The CDR3 consists of 13 residues. This entry belongs to a study of blood T cell repertoires in COVID-19. The V call is TRBV21-1, the J call TRBJ1-5; the listed D gene, TRBD1, was not tested against the DNA. TRBV21-1 is classified as a pseudogene. Sequencing was done on a sample of peripheral blood. This clonotype was obtained from a man aged 30-40 years with active or convalescent COVID-19. This CDR3 is CARSGTGGQPQHF. The CDR3 region has the DNA TGTGCCAGGAGCGGGACAGGCGGGCAGCCCCAGCATTTT.